This passage covers 21 T cell receptor beta chains from one sample sequenced in a study of post-analysis software for immune sequencing data. Incorporated into the TCR beta cDNA libraries were unique molecular identifiers, which served to reduce PCR and sequencing biases. TCRdb itself ran the PCR reads through MiXCR, one entry per CDR3 protein. The sample lists about 760,000 distinct CDR3 sequences; less than 35% were seen once. No antigens are known for them. Study outcomes and limitations: A handful of TRBV segments were significantly more frequent in patients than in controls. TRBV5-6, TRBV5-1 and TRBV20-1 were among these segments.

The specimen sequenced was blood. The receptors here all came from a girl aged 5-17 years with multiple sclerosis.

The rearrangement links TRBV10-3 to TRBJ2-3; 13 nucleotides line up with TRBD2. CDR1 is ENHRY and CDR2 is SYGVKD in the germline V gene. The CDR3 has 20 residues. V shed 6 bases and J 6 bases; nucleotides not matched to a gene: 21. The CDR3: CAIRKTGDQLAGGPRDTQYF. In DNA form, the CDR3 reads TGTGCCATCAGAAAGACAGGGGACCAACTAGCGGGAGGGCCAAGGGATACGCAGTATTTT.

This clonotype has only a few counts. This chain joins TRBV9 and TRBJ1-1, with D maybe TRBD1 (5 bases). CDR1 and CDR2 from the germline V gene are SGDLS and YYNGEE. CDR3 length: 14 residues. V was cut by 2 bases and J by 5 bases, with 13 bases left in between. CDR3 residues: CASSVARVGTEAFF. The CDR3, as DNA: TGTGCCAGCAGCGTCGCCAGGGTGGGGACTGAAGCTTTCTTT.

This chain connects TRBV5-1 to TRBJ2-6, with TRBD1 matching 7 bases. V lost 4 bases to trimming and J lost 1 base; unmatched junction nucleotides: 23. Germline CDR1 SGHRS, CDR2 YFSETQ. CDR3 length equals 22 residues. In DNA form, the CDR3 reads TGCGCCAGCAGCCCAAAGTCTTGGGACAGCACCCGACGGGGATCTGGGGCCAACGTCCTGACTTTC. This encodes CASSPKSWDSTRRGSGANVLTF.

The chain recombines TRBV29-1 with TRBJ2-3; the D gene is possibly TRBD1 (6 bases). Germline values: CDR1 SQVTM, CDR2 ANQGSEA. With 4 bases removed from V and 1 base from J, the gap between germline ends came to 9 bases. The length of the CDR3 is 13 residues. The CDR3 protein is CSVGAGGTDTQYF. DNA for the CDR3: TGCAGCGTTGGGGCAGGGGGCACAGATACGCAGTATTTT.

J is TRBJ2-5 and V is TRBV29-1; D is ambiguous. The CDR3 covers 13 residues. CDR1 SQVTM and CDR2 ANQGSEA come from the germline V gene. V lost 4 bases and J lost 2, with 11 bases in between. The CDR3 nucleotides are TGCAGCGTTGGGTATTCCAGTCAAGAGACCCAGTACTTC. The encoded protein is CSVGYSSQETQYF.

The rearrangement joins TRBV7-9 to TRBJ2-5, with TRBD1 matching over 8 bases. The trim removed 5 bases at V and 11 bases at J, leaving 16 bases unmatched. CDR3 length: 15 amino acids. Germline V gene sequence: CDR1 SEHNR, CDR2 FQNEAQ (reference sequence). The CDR3 DNA reads as TGTGCCAGCAGCGCTAACCAGGGGGCGCTTGGGGAGCAGTACTTC. Protein: CASSANQGALGEQYF.

This chain joins TRBV5-1 and TRBJ2-1, with TRBD2 matching over 13 bases. Per germline, CDR1 SGHRS and CDR2 YFSETQ. This CDR3 region has 20 residues. V lost 4 bases, J lost 1 base, and 14 bases stayed unmatched. CDR3 DNA: TGCGCCAGCAGCCCAATGGGACTAGCGGGAAGGATTGTTTCCTACAATGAGCAGTTCTTC. It is translated as CASSPMGLAGRIVSYNEQFF.

The sample holds a few counts of this clonotype. The chain uses TRBV6-1 and TRBJ1-5; D perhaps matches TRBD1 (6 bases). Germline loops: CDR1 MNHNS, CDR2 SASEGT. V was shortened by 6 bases and J by 3 bases, with 18 bases between the two germline ends. The CDR3 length is 16 residues. The CDR3 sequence: CASSLLSDRYNQPQHF. As DNA, the CDR3 is TGTGCCAGCAGCCTCTTGTCGGACAGATACAATCAGCCCCAGCATTTT.

This clonotype was seen more than once but under ten times. This chain joins TRBV5-6 and TRBJ2-7; D is unresolved. V was clipped by 0 bases and J by 0 bases, with 13 bases between them. The CDR3 consists of 16 residues. Germline lookup yields CDR1 SGHDT and CDR2 YYEEEE. The CDR3 DNA reads TGTGCCAGCAGCTTGGGAGGAACAATTAGCTCCTACGAGCAGTACTTC. It encodes CASSLGGTISSYEQYF.

Written as DNA, the CDR3 is TGTGCCAGCAGCCGGGGGACTAGCTACAATGAGCAGTTCTTC. This translates into CASSRGTSYNEQFF. The V gene is TRBV6-2 or TRBV6-3, the J gene TRBJ2-1; 8 bases map to TRBD2. The J segment lost 3 bases and the V segment lost 6 bases, leaving 4 bases of the junction unmatched. The germline CDR1 and CDR2 sequences are MNHEY and SVGEGT. The CDR3 covers 14 residues.

The chain is built from TRBV6-1 and TRBJ1-5; the match to TRBD1 covers 10 bases. The germline CDR1 and CDR2 sequences are MNHNS and SASEGT. CDR3 length equals 15 residues. The V and J ends lost 7 bases and 2 bases, in that order; junction bases with no gene match: 5. The CDR3 loop is CASNAGTGGNQPQHF. The DNA of the CDR3 is TGTGCCAGCAACGCCGGGACAGGGGGCAATCAGCCCCAGCATTTT.

This clonotype has just a few counts. Written as DNA, the CDR3 is TGTGCCAGCAGTGACTCGGCACAGTCTGGGGGGCAGTTCTTC. It specifies CASSDSAQSGGQFF. The chain recombines TRBV6-4 with TRBJ2-1; either TRBD1 or TRBD2 may fit D (5 bases each). Germline assignment: CDR1 MRHNA and CDR2 SNTAGT. The V end lost 0 bases, the J end lost 12 bases, and 15 bases lay between the germline ends. This CDR3 spans 14 amino acids.

In this sample, this clonotype turned up a few times. The gene calls are TRBV27 and TRBJ1-5; 9 bases fit TRBD1. J was trimmed by 6 bases and V by 6 bases; bases with no gene match: 9. CDR1 and CDR2 from the germline V gene are MNHEY and SMNVEV (reference sequence). This CDR3 spans 15 amino acids. CDR3 sequence reads: CASSYRGLSGQPQHF. For the CDR3, the DNA is TGTGCCAGCAGCTACAGGGGGCTTAGCGGTCAGCCCCAGCATTTT.

This clonotype came up a few times. The V and J genes are TRBV10-3 and TRBJ2-2; D unresolved. The germline gives CDR1 ENHRY, CDR2 SYGVKD. V lost 0 bases to trimming and J lost 4 bases, with 6 bases between them. The CDR3 has 14 amino acids. DNA for the CDR3: TGTGCCATCAGTGAGTCGCTATTCACCGGGGAGCTGTTTTTT. The encoded protein is CAISESLFTGELFF.

This clonotype was observed a handful of times. The genes are TRBV5-1 and TRBJ2-6; 8 bases are shared with TRBD1. Germline values: CDR1 SGHRS, CDR2 YFSETQ. The CDR3 is 17 residues long. V gave up 4 bases and J gave up 2 bases; unmatched junction bases: 8. The CDR3 coding sequence is TGCGCCAGCAGCACACGGACAGGGAAAGCTGGGGCCAACGTCCTGACTTTC. It yields the protein CASSTRTGKAGANVLTF.

For the CDR3, the DNA is TGTGCCACCAGTGATTTGACAGGGGGAGCTTTCTTT. It is translated as CATSDLTGGAFF. The chain carries TRBV24-1 and TRBJ1-1; 8 positions agree with TRBD1. The J segment lost 10 bases and the V segment lost 0 bases, leaving 0 bases of the junction unmatched. The CDR3 is 12 amino acids. Germline V gene lookup returns CDR1 KGHDR and CDR2 SFDVKD.

A word on this clonotype: Mismatch with germline at one junction end may stem from a read error. The chain joins TRBV29-1 to TRBJ1-4, with 8 bases matching TRBD1. The germline gives CDR1 SQVTM, CDR2 ANQGSEA. CDR3 length: 14 residues. The CDR3 spells CSVGERTGREKRFF. CDR3 nucleotide sequence: TGCAGCGTGGGAGAGAGGACAGGGCGTGAAAAACGGTTTTTT.

This chain joins TRBV6-5 and TRBJ2-3, with D tentatively TRBD2 (5 bases). The ends were cut back, 5 bases at V and 2 bases at J, with 8 bases in the middle. Germline lookup yields CDR1 MNHEY and CDR2 SVGAGI. The CDR3 totals 13 residues. CDR3: CASSGSDTDTQYF. As DNA, the CDR3 is TGTGCCAGCAGTGGTAGCGACACAGATACGCAGTATTTT.

Points on this clonotype: The junction departs from the called germline gene at one end, perhaps through a read error. V is TRBV20-1 and J is TRBJ1-2; possible D gene TRBD1, 5 bases. The CDR3 consists of 14 residues. Looked up from germline, CDR1 is DFQATT and CDR2 is SNEGSKA (reference sequence). CDR3 region: CSARDGGTPYGHTF. The CDR3 DNA is TGCAGTGCTAGAGATGGTGGGACCCCCTATGGCCACACCTTC.

The chain recombines TRBV7-2 with TRBJ2-4, with TRBD2 as a possible D gene (5 bases). In germline, CDR1 is SGHTA, CDR2 FQGNSA. The V and J ends lost 5 bases and 1 base respectively, with 9 bases between them. This CDR3 has 14 residues. The CDR3 sequence is CTSSVLAAKNIQYF. As DNA, the CDR3 is TGTACCAGCAGCGTTTTAGCGGCCAAAAACATTCAGTACTTC.

This chain connects TRBV6-2 or TRBV6-3 to TRBJ2-7; unclear D gene. CDR3 size: 15 residues. Trimming shortened V by 0 bases and J by 2 bases, and 11 bases separated the two germline ends. Germline CDR1 reads MNHEY; CDR2 reads SVGEGT. The CDR3 DNA follows: TGTGCCAGCAGTTACTCAAGGCGCGATCCCTACGAGCAGTACTTC. Amino acid sequence: CASSYSRRDPYEQYF.